This TCR beta chain originates from a study of OX40 agonist ivuxolimab in advanced cancers. Some clones are missing from TCRdb's copy, which holds only in-frame ones; the method was immunoSEQ multiplex PCR. Found here are around 74,000 clones, around 86% of them singletons; the top ten hold roughly 0.66%. On this clone itself: Its antigen is not known.

Sampling of blood occurred at baseline, cycle 4 day 1, and cycle 7 day 1. J was trimmed by 7 bases and V by 5 bases; bases with no gene match: 4. The CDR3 is made up of 12 amino acids. Per germline, CDR1 SGHAT and CDR2 FQNNGV. Findings and limits, study-wide: Clonal expansion was seen in CD4+ and CD8+ blood T cells by week 6 at 0.1 to 3.0 mg/kg.

This material consisted of CD4+ or CD8+ T cells sorted from blood, taken in a trial of the OX40 agonist ivuxolimab. The TCR was taken from an adult with an advanced solid tumor such as melanoma, head and neck, liver or kidney cancer. The rearrangement uses TRBV11-2 and TRBJ1-1; 7 nucleotides agree with TRBD1. CDR3 in DNA: TGTGCCAGCAGCAAACAGGGGAATGAAGCTTTCTTT. This translates into CASSKQGNEAFF.